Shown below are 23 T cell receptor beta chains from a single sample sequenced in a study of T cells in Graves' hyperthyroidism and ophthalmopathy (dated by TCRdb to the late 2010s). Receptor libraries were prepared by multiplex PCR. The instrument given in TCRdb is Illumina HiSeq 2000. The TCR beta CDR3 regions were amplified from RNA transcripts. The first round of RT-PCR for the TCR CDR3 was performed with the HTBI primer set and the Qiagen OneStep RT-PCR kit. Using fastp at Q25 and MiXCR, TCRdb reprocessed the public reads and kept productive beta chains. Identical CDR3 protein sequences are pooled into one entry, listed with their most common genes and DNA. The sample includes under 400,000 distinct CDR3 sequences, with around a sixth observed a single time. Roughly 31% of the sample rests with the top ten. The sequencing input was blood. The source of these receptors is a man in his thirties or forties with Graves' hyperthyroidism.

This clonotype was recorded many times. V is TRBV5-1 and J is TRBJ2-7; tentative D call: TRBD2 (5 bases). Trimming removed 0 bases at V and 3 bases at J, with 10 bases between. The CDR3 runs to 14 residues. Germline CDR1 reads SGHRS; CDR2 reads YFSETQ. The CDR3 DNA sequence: TGCGCCAGCAGCTTGGGTTCCGGGAACTACGAGCAGTACTTC. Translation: CASSLGSGNYEQYF.

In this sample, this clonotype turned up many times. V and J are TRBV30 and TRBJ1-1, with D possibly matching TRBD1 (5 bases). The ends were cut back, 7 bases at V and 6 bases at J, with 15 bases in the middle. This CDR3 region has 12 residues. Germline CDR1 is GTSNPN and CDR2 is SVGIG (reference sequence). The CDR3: CASGEVGPEAFF. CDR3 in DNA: TGTGCCTCGGGGGAAGTTGGTCCTGAAGCTTTCTTT.

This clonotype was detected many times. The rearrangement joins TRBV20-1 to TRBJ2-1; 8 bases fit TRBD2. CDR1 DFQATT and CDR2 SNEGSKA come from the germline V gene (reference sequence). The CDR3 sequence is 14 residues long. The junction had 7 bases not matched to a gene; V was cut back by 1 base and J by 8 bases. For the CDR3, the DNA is TGCAGTGCTAGAGGAGCGGGAGTTTGGGATGAGCAGTTCTTC. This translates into CSARGAGVWDEQFF.

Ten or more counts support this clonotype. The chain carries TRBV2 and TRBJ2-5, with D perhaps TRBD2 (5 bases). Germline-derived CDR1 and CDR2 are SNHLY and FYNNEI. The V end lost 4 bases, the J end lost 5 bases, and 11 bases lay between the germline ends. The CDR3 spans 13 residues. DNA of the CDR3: TGTGCCAGCAGTGGTCTGACGGGGGAGACCCAGTACTTC. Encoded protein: CASSGLTGETQYF.

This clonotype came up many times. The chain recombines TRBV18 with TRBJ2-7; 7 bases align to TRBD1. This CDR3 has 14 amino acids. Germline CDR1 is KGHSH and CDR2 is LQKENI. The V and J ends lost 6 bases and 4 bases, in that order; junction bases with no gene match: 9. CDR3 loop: CASSLTGLLYEQYF. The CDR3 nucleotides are TGTGCCAGCTCCCTGACAGGGCTTCTTTACGAGCAGTACTTC.

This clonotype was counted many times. CDR3 DNA sequence: TGTGCCAGCAGTCTGACAGGGGGGGGGAACAATGAGCAGTTCTTC. It is translated as CASSLTGGGNNEQFF. V and J are TRBV12-3 or TRBV12-4 and TRBJ2-1; 9 bases are a match to TRBD1. The CDR3 extends over 15 amino acids. Trimming at V came to 5 bases and at J to 5 bases, leaving 7 bases not matched to a gene.

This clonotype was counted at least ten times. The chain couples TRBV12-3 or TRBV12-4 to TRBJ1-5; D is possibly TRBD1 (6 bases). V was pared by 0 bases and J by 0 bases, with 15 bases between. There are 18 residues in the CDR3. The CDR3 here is CASSLAWGTPPSNQPQHF. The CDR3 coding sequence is TGTGCCAGCAGTTTAGCCTGGGGGACACCACCTAGCAATCAGCCCCAGCATTTT.

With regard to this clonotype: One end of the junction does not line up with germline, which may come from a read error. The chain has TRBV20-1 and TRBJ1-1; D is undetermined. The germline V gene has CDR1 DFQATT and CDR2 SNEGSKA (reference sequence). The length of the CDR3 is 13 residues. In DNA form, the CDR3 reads TGCAGTGTTAGAGGGCCCCGGGTTACTGAAGCTTCCTTT. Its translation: CSVRGPRVTEASF.

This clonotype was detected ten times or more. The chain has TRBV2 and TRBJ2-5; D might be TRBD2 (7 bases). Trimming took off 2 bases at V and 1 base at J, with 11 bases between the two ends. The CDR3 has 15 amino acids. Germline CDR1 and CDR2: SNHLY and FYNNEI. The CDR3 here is CASSEFGGPQETQYF. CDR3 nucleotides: TGTGCCAGCAGTGAATTCGGGGGGCCCCAAGAGACCCAGTACTTC. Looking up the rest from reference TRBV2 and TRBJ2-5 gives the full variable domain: EPEVTQTPSHQVTQMGQEVILRCVPISNHLYFYWYRQILGQKVEFLVSFYNNEISEKSEIFDDQFSVERPDGSNFTLKIRSTKLEDSAMYFCASSEFGGPQETQYFGPGTRLLVL.

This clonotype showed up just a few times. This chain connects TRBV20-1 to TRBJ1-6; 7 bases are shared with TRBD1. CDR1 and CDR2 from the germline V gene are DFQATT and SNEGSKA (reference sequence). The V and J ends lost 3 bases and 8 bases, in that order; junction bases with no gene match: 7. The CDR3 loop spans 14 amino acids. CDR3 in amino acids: CSARARGVDSPLHF. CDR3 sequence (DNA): TGCAGTGCTAGGGCCAGGGGGGTTGATTCACCCCTCCACTTT.

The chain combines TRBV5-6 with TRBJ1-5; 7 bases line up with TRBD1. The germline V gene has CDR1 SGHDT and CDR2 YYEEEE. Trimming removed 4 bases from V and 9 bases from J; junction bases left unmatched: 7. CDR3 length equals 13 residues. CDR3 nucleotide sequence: TGTGCCAGCAGCGACAGGGTCCTCGGGCCCCAGCATTTT. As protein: CASSDRVLGPQHF. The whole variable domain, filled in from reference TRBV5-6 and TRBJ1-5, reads DAGVTQSPTHLIKTRGQQVTLRCSPKSGHDTVSWYQQALGQGPQFIFQYYEEEERQRGNFPDRFSGHQFPNYSSELNVNALLLGDSALYLCASSDRVLGPQHFGDGTRLSIL.

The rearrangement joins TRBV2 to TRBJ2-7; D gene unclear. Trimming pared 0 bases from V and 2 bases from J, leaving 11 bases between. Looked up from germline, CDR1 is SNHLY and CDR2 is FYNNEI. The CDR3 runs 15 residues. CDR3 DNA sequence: TGTGCCAGCAGTGAAGCGCTCAGTGGGGCCTACGAGCAGTACTTC. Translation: CASSEALSGAYEQYF.

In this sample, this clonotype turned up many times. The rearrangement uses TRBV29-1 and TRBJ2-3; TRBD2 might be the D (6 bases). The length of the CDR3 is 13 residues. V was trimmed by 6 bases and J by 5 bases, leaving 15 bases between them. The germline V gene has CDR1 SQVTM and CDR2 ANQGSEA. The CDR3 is CSVGGIIGDTQYF. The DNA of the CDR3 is TGCAGCGTCGGGGGTATAATAGGAGATACGCAGTATTTT.

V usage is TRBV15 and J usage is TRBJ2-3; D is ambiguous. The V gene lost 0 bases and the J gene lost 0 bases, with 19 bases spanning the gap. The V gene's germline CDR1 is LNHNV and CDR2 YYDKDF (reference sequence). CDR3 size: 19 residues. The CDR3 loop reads CATSRDISAIRRSTDTQYF. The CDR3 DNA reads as TGTGCCACCAGCAGAGACATCTCAGCCATCCGCCGTAGCACAGATACGCAGTATTTT.

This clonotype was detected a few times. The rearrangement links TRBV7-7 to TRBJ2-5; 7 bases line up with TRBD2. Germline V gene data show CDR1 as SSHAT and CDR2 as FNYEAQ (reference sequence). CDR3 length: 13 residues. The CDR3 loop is CASGSDRGETQYF. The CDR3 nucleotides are TGTGCTAGCGGGTCTGATAGAGGAGAGACCCAGTACTTC.

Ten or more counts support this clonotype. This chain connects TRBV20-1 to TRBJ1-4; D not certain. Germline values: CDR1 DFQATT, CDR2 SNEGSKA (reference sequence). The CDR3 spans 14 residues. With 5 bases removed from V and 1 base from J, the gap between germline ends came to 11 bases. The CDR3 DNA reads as TGCAGTGCTCTCCACCCGGGAACTAATGAAAAACTGTTTTTT. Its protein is CSALHPGTNEKLFF.

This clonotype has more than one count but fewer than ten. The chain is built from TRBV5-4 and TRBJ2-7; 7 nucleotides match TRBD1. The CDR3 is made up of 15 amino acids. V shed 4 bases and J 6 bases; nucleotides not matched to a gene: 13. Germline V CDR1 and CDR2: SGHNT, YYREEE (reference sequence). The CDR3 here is CASSVNRGQTGEQYF. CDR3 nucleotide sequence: TGTGCCAGCAGCGTAAATAGGGGACAGACGGGCGAGCAGTACTTC.

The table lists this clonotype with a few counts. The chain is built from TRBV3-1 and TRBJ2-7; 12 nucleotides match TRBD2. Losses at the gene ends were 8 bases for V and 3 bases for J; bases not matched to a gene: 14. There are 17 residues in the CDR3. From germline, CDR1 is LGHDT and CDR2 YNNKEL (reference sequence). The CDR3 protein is CASGAGLLAGGGYEQYF. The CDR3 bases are TGTGCCAGCGGGGCCGGCCTTCTAGCGGGAGGGGGCTACGAGCAGTACTTC.

CDR3 protein: CASSITGEVPNTEAFF. The CDR3 DNA follows: TGTGCCAGTAGTATAACAGGGGAGGTGCCGAACACTGAAGCTTTCTTT. The chain carries TRBV19 and TRBJ1-1, with 7 bases matching TRBD1. The CDR3 length is 16 residues. V dropped 2 bases and J dropped 1; count of bases not matched to a gene: 7. The germline gives CDR1 LNHDA, CDR2 SQIVND (reference sequence).

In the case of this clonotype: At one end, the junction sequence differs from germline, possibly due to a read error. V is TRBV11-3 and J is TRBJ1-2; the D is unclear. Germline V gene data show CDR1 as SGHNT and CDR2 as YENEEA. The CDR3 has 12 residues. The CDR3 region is CASSLVQYGFTF. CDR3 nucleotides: TGTGCCAGCAGCTTAGTACAGTATGGCTTCACCTTC.

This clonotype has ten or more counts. The chain's CDR3 is CASSYPLSAARPQHF. In DNA form, the CDR3 reads TGTGCCAGCAGTTACCCCCTAAGTGCTGCCCGGCCCCAGCATTTT. V and J are TRBV28 and TRBJ1-5; the D is unclear. The V gene's germline CDR1 is MDHEN and CDR2 SYDVKM. V was trimmed by 4 bases and J by 9 bases, leaving 19 bases between them. The CDR3 spans 15 residues. Full variable domain (missing parts from reference TRBV28 and TRBJ1-5): DVKVTQSSRYLVKRTGEKVFLECVQDMDHENMFWYRQDPGLGLRLIYFSYDVKMKEKGDIPEGYSVSREKKERFSLILESASTNQTSMYLCASSYPLSAARPQHFGDGTRLSIL.

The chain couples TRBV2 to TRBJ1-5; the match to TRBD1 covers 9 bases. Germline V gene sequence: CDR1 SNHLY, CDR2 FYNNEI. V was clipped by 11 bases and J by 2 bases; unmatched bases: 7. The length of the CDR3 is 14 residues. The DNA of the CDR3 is TGTGCCGGCGTATGGACAGGGGGCAATCAGCCCCAGCATTTT. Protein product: CAGVWTGGNQPQHF.

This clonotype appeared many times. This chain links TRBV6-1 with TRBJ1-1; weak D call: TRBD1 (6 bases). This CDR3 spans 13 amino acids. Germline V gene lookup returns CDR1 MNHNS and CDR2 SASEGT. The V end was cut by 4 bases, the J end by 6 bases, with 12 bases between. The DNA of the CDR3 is TGTGCCAGCAGTGCCGGACAGATAGCTGAAGCTTTCTTT. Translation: CASSAGQIAEAFF.